A single sample gave rise to the 31 T cell receptor beta chains below, sequenced in a study of OX40 agonist ivuxolimab in advanced cancers. The data were produced by immunoSEQ multiplex PCR, yet TCRdb's version contains in-frame clones alone and is incomplete. The repertoire has tens of thousands of clones, roughly 84% of them found once; the top ten carry over 5%. Specimen: CD4+ or CD8+ T cells sorted from blood, collected in a trial of the OX40 agonist ivuxolimab. The receptors were sampled from an adult with an advanced solid tumor such as melanoma, head and neck, liver or kidney cancer.

The gene calls are TRBV19 and TRBJ1-5, with D possibly matching TRBD1 (6 bases). The CDR3 loop spans 19 amino acids. Per the germline V gene, CDR1 is LNHDA and CDR2 is SQIVND (reference sequence). V lost 6 bases and J lost 2, with 26 bases in between. The CDR3 DNA follows: TGTGCCAGTAGGGACTTTGTGGCAGGGGCGGATGGACGCAATCAGCCCCAGCATTTT. Amino acid sequence: CASRDFVAGADGRNQPQHF.

This chain joins TRBV5-1 and TRBJ1-3; a possible D gene is TRBD1 (6 bases). This CDR3 has 17 residues. Trimming pared 3 bases from V and 4 bases from J, leaving 20 bases between. From germline, CDR1 is SGHRS and CDR2 YFSETQ. CDR3 loop: CASSYLGGSFSGNTIYF. The CDR3 DNA is TGCGCCAGCAGCTACCTAGGGGGGAGTTTCTCCGGAAACACCATATATTTT.

This chain links TRBV18 with TRBJ2-1, with D possibly being TRBD1 (6 bases). Trimming stripped 0 bases from V and 4 bases from J, with 19 bases between. The CDR3 runs 18 residues. Germline V CDR1 and CDR2: KGHSH, LQKENI. The CDR3 protein is CASSPPNFGSQGYNEQFF. The CDR3 DNA reads TGTGCCAGCTCACCACCAAATTTCGGGTCCCAGGGGTACAATGAGCAGTTCTTC.

The CDR3 is CASSLTRTTEAFF. As DNA, the CDR3 is TGTGCCAGCAGCTTAACCCGGACGACTGAAGCTTTCTTT. The chain uses TRBV11-2 and TRBJ1-1; D gene uncertain. The V gene lost 2 bases and the J gene lost 5 bases, with 9 bases spanning the gap. This CDR3 has 13 residues. Per the germline V gene, CDR1 is SGHAT and CDR2 is FQNNGV.

The chain carries TRBV9 and TRBJ2-1, with 10 bases that match TRBD2. The germline CDR1 and CDR2 sequences are SGDLS and YYNGEE. The CDR3 has 18 residues. V was clipped by 0 bases and J by 9 bases; unmatched bases: 15. The CDR3 here is CASSVDPTSGLGVREQFF. The CDR3 DNA reads TGTGCCAGCAGCGTAGACCCGACTAGCGGGCTTGGGGTTCGTGAGCAGTTCTTC.

The count of this clone is one. The rearrangement links TRBV2 to TRBJ1-1; possible D gene TRBD1, 5 bases. Deletions cut 2 bases from V and 8 bases from J, with 9 bases between. In germline, CDR1 is SNHLY, CDR2 FYNNEI. This CDR3 is built from 12 residues. CDR3 loop: CASSEFPGEAFF. Here the CDR3 DNA reads TGTGCCAGCAGTGAATTCCCAGGGGAAGCTTTCTTT.

This chain uses TRBV27 with TRBJ2-1, with a possible D match to TRBD2 (6 bases). V was shortened by 3 bases and J by 5 bases, with 11 bases between the two germline ends. The germline V gene has CDR1 MNHEY and CDR2 SMNVEV (reference sequence). The CDR3 runs to 14 residues. CDR3 protein: CASSFSSENNEQFF. CDR3 DNA: TGTGCCAGCAGTTTCTCTAGCGAGAACAATGAGCAGTTCTTC.

This clone has just a few counts. The chain recombines TRBV27 with TRBJ2-7; a weak D match, TRBD1 (5 bases). The CDR3 totals 10 residues. Germline CDR1 is MNHEY and CDR2 is SMNVEV (reference sequence). The V end lost 6 bases, the J end lost 6 bases, and 6 bases lay between the germline ends. The CDR3 reads CASRGVEQYF. The CDR3 DNA reads as TGTGCCAGCAGAGGGGTCGAGCAGTACTTC.

In its sample, this clone was seen once. The V call is TRBV19, the J call TRBJ1-6; D gene uncertain. The CDR3 is made up of 13 amino acids. Germline CDR1 and CDR2: LNHDA and SQIVND (reference sequence). V was trimmed by 10 bases and J by 0 bases, leaving 7 bases between them. Written as DNA, the CDR3 is TGTGCCACCGCGACCTCCTATAATTCACCCCTCCACTTT. Protein sequence: CATATSYNSPLHF.

This clone has more than one count but fewer than ten. Written as DNA, the CDR3 is TGTGCCTGGAGTGGGGCTAGCGGGAGGCAAGAGACCCAGTACTTC. It translates to CAWSGASGRQETQYF. J is TRBJ2-5 and V is TRBV30; 11 nucleotides agree with TRBD2. CDR1 and CDR2 (germline): GTSNPN, SVGIG (reference sequence). The V gene end was trimmed by 1 base and the J gene end by 2 bases; junction bases not matched to a gene: 3. The CDR3 consists of 15 residues.

The V gene is TRBV30, the J gene TRBJ2-2, with 7 bases aligning to TRBD1. The CDR3 extends over 14 amino acids. Germline V lookup: CDR1 GTSNPN, CDR2 SVGIG (reference sequence). J gave up 6 bases and V 3 bases, and 7 bases lay outside the gene matches. CDR3 DNA sequence: TGTGCCTGGAGCGGGACAGCGCCGGCCGGGGAGCTGTTTTTT. Its translation is CAWSGTAPAGELFF.

This clone was counted a few times. This chain joins TRBV19 and TRBJ1-1; 7 positions agree with TRBD1. This CDR3 is built from 14 residues. Germline CDR1 LNHDA, CDR2 SQIVND (reference sequence). The V segment lost 7 bases and the J segment 0 bases; nucleotides outside the gene matches: 5. The DNA of the CDR3 is TGTGCCAGTACCCCGGGACAGTTGAACACTGAAGCTTTCTTT. This gives the protein CASTPGQLNTEAFF.

With regard to this clone: The sample has other DNA sequences that encode this CDR3 too. This chain connects TRBV27 to TRBJ2-3; tentative D call: TRBD2 (5 bases). Germline CDR1 reads MNHEY; CDR2 reads SMNVEV (reference sequence). The CDR3 runs to 14 residues. V dropped 1 base and J dropped 4 bases, with 9 bases sitting between them. The CDR3 spells CASSLWGVPDTQYF. In DNA form, the CDR3 reads TGTGCCAGCAGTTTATGGGGAGTCCCAGATACGCAGTATTTT.

The genes are TRBV7-9 and TRBJ2-3, with 9 bases that match TRBD2. Trimming at V came to 1 base and at J to 2 bases, leaving 7 bases not matched to a gene. The germline V gene has CDR1 SEHNR and CDR2 FQNEAQ (reference sequence). The CDR3 totals 17 residues. CDR3 nucleotide sequence: TGTGCCAGCAGCTTAGATTTCACTAGCGGGTCCACAGATACGCAGTATTTT. It translates to CASSLDFTSGSTDTQYF.

The chain uses TRBV7-2 and TRBJ2-3; D gene uncertain. V was shortened by 5 bases and J by 4 bases, with 13 bases between the two germline ends. The CDR3 runs 14 residues. Germline CDR1 reads SGHTA; CDR2 reads FQGNSA. This chain's CDR3 is CASSLRIGPDTQYF. The CDR3 nucleotides are TGTGCCAGCAGCCTCAGGATCGGTCCAGATACGCAGTATTTT.

The chain links TRBV7-8 to TRBJ1-5; TRBD1 might be the D (5 bases). Germline V CDR1 and CDR2: SGHVS, FQNEAQ. V lost 6 bases and J lost 0, with 18 bases in between. The CDR3 spans 17 residues. As DNA, the CDR3 is TGTGCCAGCAGAAATAGTCCGGGACTTAATAGCAATCAGCCCCAGCATTTT. It translates to CASRNSPGLNSNQPQHF.

The V call is TRBV27, the J call TRBJ2-5; weak D call: TRBD1 (5 bases). V dropped 3 bases and J dropped 5 bases, with 16 bases sitting between them. Germline V gene data show CDR1 as MNHEY and CDR2 as SMNVEV (reference sequence). This CDR3 is 15 amino acids long. This CDR3 is CASSLMVGVGETQYF. The CDR3 nucleotides are TGTGCCAGCAGTTTGATGGTAGGGGTCGGGGAGACCCAGTACTTC.

The chain couples TRBV7-9 to TRBJ2-3; D unresolved. There are 15 residues in the CDR3. The ends were cut back, 2 bases at V and 0 bases at J, with 9 bases in the middle. Germline-derived CDR1 and CDR2 are SEHNR and FQNEAQ (reference sequence). DNA for the CDR3: TGTGCCAGCAGCTTATGGGTGGGAAGCACAGATACGCAGTATTTT. It translates to CASSLWVGSTDTQYF.

This rearrangement joins TRBV28 to TRBJ1-2; no clear D gene. Trimming took off 6 bases at V and 7 bases at J, with 12 bases between the two ends. The CDR3 consists of 12 residues. Germline V gene data show CDR1 as MDHEN and CDR2 as SYDVKM. The CDR3 protein is CASRDPTGGYTF. CDR3 bases: TGTGCCAGCAGAGACCCGACGGGTGGCTACACCTTC.

The rearrangement joins TRBV4-2 to TRBJ1-1; D ambiguous. The CDR3 totals 15 residues. CDR1 and CDR2 (germline): LGHNA, YNFKEQ. Trimming left V 0 bases short and J 4 bases short, with 12 bases between. Written as DNA, the CDR3 is TGTGCCAGCAGCCAAGAAACGGGTCGGATCACTGAAGCTTTCTTT. This gives the protein CASSQETGRITEAFF.

The chain employs TRBV5-1 and TRBJ1-2; 7 nucleotides line up with TRBD1. There are 12 residues in the CDR3. With 4 bases clipped from V and 6 bases from J, the junction kept 3 bases outside the gene matches. The V gene's germline CDR1 is SGHRS and CDR2 YFSETQ. The CDR3 sequence: CASSGQANGYTF. DNA for the CDR3: TGCGCCAGCAGCGGACAGGCGAATGGCTACACCTTC.

The chain uses TRBV7-6 and TRBJ2-6; tentative D call: TRBD2 (5 bases). This CDR3 has 18 residues. Trimming shortened V by 1 base and J by 0 bases, and 13 bases separated the two germline ends. Germline values: CDR1 SGHVS, CDR2 FNYEAQ. The chain's CDR3 is CASSLVGVRSSGANVLTF. Here the CDR3 DNA reads TGTGCCAGCAGCTTAGTCGGGGTCCGAAGCTCTGGGGCCAACGTCCTGACTTTC.

The chain has TRBV5-1 and TRBJ1-2; D uncertain. This CDR3 contains 13 residues. Germline CDR1 reads SGHRS; CDR2 reads YFSETQ. Trimming took 2 bases from V and 5 from J, leaving 10 bases between them. The CDR3, as DNA: TGCGCCAGCAGCTTCGACGGTCAATATGGCTACACCTTC. The encoded protein is CASSFDGQYGYTF.

This clone was seen a single time. This chain connects TRBV5-1 to TRBJ2-7; D unresolved. This CDR3 region has 14 residues. V was pared by 2 bases and J by 2 bases, with 11 bases between. Germline assignment: CDR1 SGHRS and CDR2 YFSETQ. The CDR3 loop reads CASSFSQLTYEQYF. The DNA of the CDR3 is TGCGCCAGCAGCTTTTCCCAATTGACCTACGAGCAGTACTTC.

The chain uses TRBV11-2 and TRBJ1-2; D gene ambiguous. From germline, CDR1 is SGHAT and CDR2 FQNNGV. V gave up 3 bases and J gave up 2 bases, with 16 bases separating them. The CDR3 spans 16 residues. CDR3 nucleotide sequence: TGTGCCAGCAGCTTTTCATGGGTGGCGGAGAACTATGGCTACACCTTC. Translated: CASSFSWVAENYGYTF. Full variable domain (remainder filled in from reference TRBV11-2 and TRBJ1-2): EAGVAQSPRYKIIEKRQSVAFWCNPISGHATLYWYQQILGQGPKLLIQFQNNGVVDDSQLPKDRFSAERLKGVDSTLKIQPAKLEDSAVYLCASSFSWVAENYGYTFGSGTRLTVV.

CDR3 nucleotides: TGTGCCAGCAGTACGACAGGGCTGGAGACCCAGTACTTC. It specifies CASSTTGLETQYF. The genes are TRBV27 and TRBJ2-5; 7 nucleotides align to TRBD1. The CDR3 length is 13 residues. Germline loops: CDR1 MNHEY, CDR2 SMNVEV (reference sequence). J gave up 5 bases and V 5 bases, and 5 bases lay outside the gene matches.

Turning to this clone: This could be a read error, since a much larger clone is one nucleotide away. The chain employs TRBV28 and TRBJ2-3, with 8 bases fitting TRBD2. After removal of 9 bases from V and 2 bases from J, the junction contained 7 bases not matched to a gene. The CDR3 covers 14 residues. Per the germline V gene, CDR1 is MDHEN and CDR2 is SYDVKM. Written as DNA, the CDR3 is TGTGCCAGTATAACGGGAGGGACCACAGATACGCAGTATTTT. Amino acids: CASITGGTTDTQYF.

V is TRBV7-9 and J is TRBJ2-5, with TRBD1 as a possible D gene (6 bases). This CDR3 is built from 17 residues. V lost 4 bases and J lost 0, with 18 bases in between. The V gene's germline CDR1 is SEHNR and CDR2 FQNEAQ (reference sequence). CDR3 amino acids: CASSSLSGQLYQETQYF. As DNA, the CDR3 is TGTGCCAGCAGCTCCCTGTCAGGACAGCTGTACCAAGAGACCCAGTACTTC.

The V gene is TRBV5-1, the J gene TRBJ2-6; possibly TRBD1 or TRBD2 for D (5 bases each). CDR3 length equals 15 residues. The V gene's germline CDR1 is SGHRS and CDR2 YFSETQ. V lost 0 bases, J lost 8 bases, and 12 bases lay in between. CDR3 sequence reads: CASSLEGPSSNVLTF. The CDR3 bases are TGCGCCAGCAGCTTGGAGGGACCGTCCTCCAACGTCCTGACTTTC.

This clone came up once. The chain uses TRBV9 and TRBJ1-3; 7 nucleotides align to TRBD1. This CDR3 is 15 amino acids long. Germline V lookup: CDR1 SGDLS, CDR2 YYNGEE. V dropped 4 bases and J dropped 8; count of bases not matched to a gene: 12. The CDR3 DNA reads as TGTGCCAGCAGCACACTGACCGGGACAGCCGACACCATATATTTT. Amino acids: CASSTLTGTADTIYF.

The J gene is TRBJ1-1, the V gene TRBV5-1; D remains unclear. The CDR3 covers 15 residues. Germline CDR1 is SGHRS and CDR2 is YFSETQ. V lost 2 bases, J lost 3 bases, and 14 bases lay in between. Written as DNA, the CDR3 is TGCGCCAGCAGCTTTGCTTCCCCGGGTGACACTGAAGCTTTCTTT. Protein: CASSFASPGDTEAFF.